This T cell receptor (beta chain) is drawn from a study of low-dose radiotherapy and immunotherapy resistance in tumors. Study as a whole: The fractionation for Cohort 1 was 0.5 Gy per fraction every 2 weeks, totaling 6.5 Gy.

Time point here: after trial treatment. Documented treatment: LDRT plus nivolumab, ipilimumab, low-dose cyclophosphamide and aspirin (RACIN trial). The study gave donors nivolumab, ipilimumab, aspirin, low-dose cyclophosphamide and low-dose radiotherapy. TRAV- and TRBV-specific primers primed first-strand cDNA, covering alpha and beta chains. The authors amplified TCRs for 20 PCR cycles with a constant-region primer and a V-primer adapter. In vitro transcription served to amplify the isolated mRNA. In TCRdb, the reads were re-called with MiXCR into one record per CDR3 protein. This table holds 35,000 to 50,000 distinct CDR3 sequences, less than 30% found once. This clonotype was counted many times. The CDR3 consists of 14 residues. Germline assignment: CDR1 SGHNT and CDR2 YENEEA. V was pared by 5 bases and J by 4 bases, with 4 bases of the junction left unmatched.

The gene calls are TRBV11-3 and TRBJ2-2; 7 nucleotides line up with TRBD1. The specimen was PBMCs, collected after low-dose radiotherapy plus immunotherapy. The source of this sequence is a male donor with prostate cancer. The CDR3 here is CASSGTATTGELFF. In DNA, the CDR3 is TGTGCCAGCAGCGGGACAGCGACCACCGGGGAGCTGTTTTTT. Full variable domain (rest looked up from reference TRBV11-3 and TRBJ2-2): EAGVVQSPRYKIIEKKQPVAFWCNPISGHNTLYWYLQNLGQGPELLIRYENEEAVDDSQLPKDRFSAERLKGVDSTLKIQPAELGDSAVYLCASSGTATTGELFFGEGSRLTVL.